These 25 T cell receptor beta chains share one sample of origin, sequenced in a study of response to subunit inactivated influenza vaccine. Using its own MiXCR run on the RT-PCR reads, TCRdb lists one record per CDR3 protein. The sample has 710,000 or so distinct CDR3 sequences; 15% to 19% are singletons. The material was PBMCs from blood, obtained 11 to 12 days after vaccination. These receptors were collected from a man aged 50 or older who received an inactivated influenza vaccine.

This clonotype was found a few times. The chain recombines TRBV20-1 with TRBJ2-1; D not certain. The germline V gene encodes CDR1 DFQATT and CDR2 SNEGSKA (reference sequence). V gave up 2 bases and J gave up 3 bases, with 17 bases separating them. The CDR3 covers 16 residues. CDR3 coding DNA: TGCAGTGCTAGACCCCTACTCGCGGAAGTCTACAATGAGCAGTTCTTC. This codes for CSARPLLAEVYNEQFF.

Only a few counts were recorded for this clonotype. This chain's CDR3 is CASSFGGFHDEQYF. CDR3 bases: TGTGCCAGCAGCTTTGGGGGGTTCCACGACGAGCAGTACTTC. The chain combines TRBV7-2 with TRBJ2-7, with a weak D call TRBD2 (6 bases). CDR1 is SGHTA, CDR2 FQGNSA, per germline. The CDR3 is made up of 14 amino acids. V shed 3 bases and J shed 5 bases, with 14 bases lying between them.

This clonotype has ten or more counts. J is TRBJ1-1 and V is TRBV3-1, with TRBD1 matching 10 bases. CDR1 LGHDT and CDR2 YNNKEL come from the germline V gene (reference sequence). The CDR3 loop spans 16 amino acids. Losses at the gene ends were 3 bases for V and 2 bases for J; bases not matched to a gene: 6. The DNA for the CDR3 is TGTGCCAGCAGCCACCCCGGGACAGGGGTAAACACTGAAGCTTTCTTT. Protein: CASSHPGTGVNTEAFF.

The gene calls are TRBV6-1 and TRBJ2-1; TRBD1 matches 9 bases. The CDR3 is 15 residues long. V dropped 6 bases and J dropped 4; count of bases not matched to a gene: 7. Germline assignment: CDR1 MNHNS and CDR2 SASEGT. The CDR3 DNA follows: TGTGCCAGCAGAGCTTCCGGGACAGGGTACAATGAGCAGTTCTTC. The encoded protein is CASRASGTGYNEQFF.

This clonotype occurred a few times. One end of the junction varies from germline; a read error may be responsible. The chain couples TRBV7-7 to TRBJ2-2; D not resolved. The CDR3 is 13 amino acids. CDR1 and CDR2 (germline): SSHAT, FNYEAQ (reference sequence). The CDR3 sequence: CASSLDRNGELFF. The CDR3 DNA sequence: TGTGCTAGCAGCTTAGACCGGAACGGGGAGCTGTTTTTT. The full variable domain, its missing parts supplied by reference TRBV7-7 and TRBJ2-2, is GAGVSQSPRYKVTKRGQDVTLRCDPISSHATLYWYQQALGQGPEFLTYFNYEAQPDKSGLPSDRFSAERPEGSISTLTIQRTEQRDSAMYRCASSLDRNGELFFGEGSRLTVL.

This clonotype was found a few times. The chain couples TRBV12-3 or TRBV12-4 to TRBJ2-1; D unclear. This CDR3 has 15 amino acids. The ends were cut back, 5 bases at V and 0 bases at J, with 11 bases in the middle. As DNA, the CDR3 is TGTGCCAGCAGTCGGCAGGAGAGCTCCTACAATGAGCAGTTCTTC. Translation gives CASSRQESSYNEQFF.

V is TRBV5-6 and J is TRBJ2-7, with no clear D. The germline CDR1 and CDR2 sequences are SGHDT and YYEEEE. CDR3 length equals 17 residues. The V end lost 1 base, the J end lost 2 bases, and 19 bases lay between the germline ends. CDR3 region: CASSLFVLPTTAYEQYF. The CDR3 region has the DNA TGTGCCAGCAGCTTGTTCGTTCTGCCCACCACCGCCTACGAGCAGTACTTC. The full variable domain, its missing parts supplied by reference TRBV5-6 and TRBJ2-7, is DAGVTQSPTHLIKTRGQQVTLRCSPKSGHDTVSWYQQALGQGPQFIFQYYEEEERQRGNFPDRFSGHQFPNYSSELNVNALLLGDSALYLCASSLFVLPTTAYEQYFGPGTRLTVT.

The chain couples TRBV27 to TRBJ1-2; D uncertain. Trimming took off 0 bases at V and 2 bases at J, with 7 bases between the two ends. CDR1 MNHEY and CDR2 SMNVEV come from the germline V gene (reference sequence). CDR3 size: 14 residues. The CDR3 DNA follows: TGTGCCAGCAGTTTATCGAACAGAAACTATGGCTACACCTTC. This sequence encodes CASSLSNRNYGYTF.

This clonotype was recorded once. The gene calls are TRBV28 and TRBJ2-1; 8 bases agree with TRBD1. This CDR3 has 16 amino acids. The junction had 7 bases not matched to a gene; V was cut back by 3 bases and J by 3 bases. The V gene's germline CDR1 is MDHEN and CDR2 SYDVKM. The CDR3 region has the DNA TGTGCCAGCAGTTTGGGCAGGGGGCTCATCTACAATGAGCAGTTCTTC. Translation: CASSLGRGLIYNEQFF.

The V call is TRBV28, the J call TRBJ2-7; possible D gene TRBD1, 5 bases. Germline V CDR1 and CDR2: MDHEN, SYDVKM. This CDR3 has 12 amino acids. Trimming removed 5 bases at V and 4 bases at J, with 9 bases between. The CDR3 nucleotides read TGTGCCAGCAGTCAAGGGGAATACGAGCAGTACTTC. As protein: CASSQGEYEQYF.

The chain combines TRBV6-5 with TRBJ2-1; 7 bases fit TRBD1. The CDR3 runs to 14 residues. CDR1 is MNHEY, CDR2 SVGAGI, per germline. V was pared by 4 bases and J by 6 bases, with 6 bases of the junction left unmatched. In DNA form, the CDR3 reads TGTGCCAGCAGTTCGGGCAGGGGGAGCAATGAGCAGTTCTTC. Encoded protein: CASSSGRGSNEQFF.

Only a few counts were recorded for this clonotype. V gene TRBV15 combines with J gene TRBJ2-5; 11 nucleotides agree with TRBD2. The CDR3 loop spans 16 amino acids. The V segment lost 1 base and the J segment 3 bases; nucleotides outside the gene matches: 4. The germline gives CDR1 LNHNV, CDR2 YYDKDF (reference sequence). Here the CDR3 reads CATSRARLAGKETQYF. CDR3 bases: TGTGCCACCAGCAGAGCCCGACTAGCGGGGAAAGAGACCCAGTACTTC.

The chain has TRBV20-1 and TRBJ2-2; 10 positions match TRBD1. V lost 3 bases to trimming and J lost 0 bases; unmatched junction nucleotides: 10. The CDR3 has 18 amino acids. From germline, CDR1 is DFQATT and CDR2 SNEGSKA (reference sequence). The CDR3 sequence: CSARATGDRGTNTGELFF. DNA of the CDR3: TGCAGTGCTAGGGCTACCGGGGACAGGGGAACGAACACCGGGGAGCTGTTTTTT.

The V and J genes are TRBV14 and TRBJ2-2; D ambiguous. Between the trimmed V and J ends, which lost 1 base and 4 bases, there was a span of 10 bases. There are 15 residues in the CDR3. Germline CDR1 and CDR2: SGHDN and FVKESK. CDR3 nucleotide sequence: TGTGCCAGCAGCCAAGTTAGAGTCCGCACCGGGGAGCTGTTTTTT. It specifies CASSQVRVRTGELFF.

This clonotype was seen more than once but under ten times. V usage is TRBV12-3 or TRBV12-4 and J usage is TRBJ2-3; tentatively, D is TRBD1 or TRBD2 (6 bases each). V shed 10 bases and J shed 4 bases, with 18 bases lying between them. This CDR3 comprises 14 residues. Here the CDR3 DNA reads TGTGCCACCGCGGCGGGACCAGGGGCAGATACGCAGTATTTT. Its translation is CATAAGPGADTQYF.

This chain joins TRBV5-1 and TRBJ1-2; 7 bases line up with TRBD1. The trim removed 1 base at V and 4 bases at J, leaving 7 bases unmatched. CDR1 and CDR2 (germline): SGHRS, YFSETQ. The CDR3 is 15 residues long. CDR3 in amino acids: CASSLRGGGVYGYTF. Here the CDR3 DNA reads TGCGCCAGCAGCTTGAGAGGAGGGGGCGTCTATGGCTACACCTTC.

Only a few counts were recorded for this clonotype. The J gene is TRBJ1-2, the V gene TRBV12-3 or TRBV12-4, with TRBD1 matching 7 bases. The J segment lost 5 bases and the V segment lost 6 bases, leaving 9 bases of the junction unmatched. The CDR3 is 14 residues long. The DNA of the CDR3 is TGTGCCAGCAGGGAACAGGGGAGCGGGTATGGCTACACCTTC. It translates to CASREQGSGYGYTF.

This clonotype showed up many times. V and J are TRBV29-1 and TRBJ2-1; 10 nucleotides match TRBD2. The CDR3 loop spans 13 amino acids. V dropped 5 bases and J dropped 7; count of bases not matched to a gene: 5. CDR1 SQVTM and CDR2 ANQGSEA come from the germline V gene. The CDR3 region is CSVSGRAGNEQFF. The DNA for the CDR3 is TGCAGCGTTAGCGGGAGGGCCGGGAATGAGCAGTTCTTC.

This clonotype came up a few times. This chain joins TRBV20-1 and TRBJ2-5; 7 bases align to TRBD1. This CDR3 has 14 residues. Looked up from germline, CDR1 is DFQATT and CDR2 is SNEGSKA (reference sequence). V dropped 3 bases and J dropped 0; count of bases not matched to a gene: 4. This chain's CDR3 is CSARRQGYQETQYF. CDR3 nucleotide sequence: TGCAGTGCTAGGCGACAGGGATACCAAGAGACCCAGTACTTC.

The genes are TRBV28 and TRBJ2-2; perhaps D is TRBD1 or TRBD2 (5 bases each). The CDR3 is made up of 15 amino acids. Trimming pared 6 bases from V and 5 bases from J, leaving 16 bases between. Germline V gene sequence: CDR1 MDHEN, CDR2 SYDVKM. Here the CDR3 DNA reads TGTGCCAGCAGACTTAACGGGGCTAATACCGGGGAGCTGTTTTTT. Its translation: CASRLNGANTGELFF.

This clonotype came up a few times. J is TRBJ1-4 and V is TRBV28; 7 bases fit TRBD1. Per the germline V gene, CDR1 is MDHEN and CDR2 is SYDVKM. CDR3 length: 15 residues. After removal of 5 bases from V and 8 bases from J, the junction contained 11 bases not matched to a gene. The CDR3 reads CASSLPQGRREKLFF. CDR3 nucleotide sequence: TGTGCCAGCAGTCTGCCACAGGGGCGGCGAGAAAAACTGTTTTTT.

This chain joins TRBV28 and TRBJ2-1; TRBD1 aligns across 7 bases. Germline-derived CDR1 and CDR2 are MDHEN and SYDVKM. Losses at the gene ends were 5 bases for V and 7 bases for J; bases not matched to a gene: 11. CDR3 length: 15 residues. The CDR3 DNA follows: TGTGCCAGCAGTCCCCCCGGGACAGCGTTAAATGAGCAGTTCTTC. It translates to CASSPPGTALNEQFF.

This clonotype was observed a handful of times. This chain joins TRBV3-1 and TRBJ2-7; 8 nucleotides agree with TRBD1. V gave up 0 bases and J gave up 9 bases; unmatched junction bases: 7. This CDR3 has 14 residues. CDR1 is LGHDT and CDR2 is YNNKEL in the germline V gene (reference sequence). CDR3 region: CASSQERLDRGQYF. In DNA, the CDR3 is TGTGCCAGCAGCCAAGAACGCCTAGACAGGGGGCAGTACTTC.

This clonotype was recorded a few times. The rearrangement joins TRBV5-1 to TRBJ2-1; weak D call: TRBD2 (6 bases). Trimming pared 0 bases from V and 8 bases from J, leaving 12 bases between. In germline, CDR1 is SGHRS, CDR2 YFSETQ. The CDR3 has 14 amino acids. CDR3 in amino acids: CASSLGSGGHEQFF. CDR3 in DNA: TGCGCCAGCAGCTTGGGAAGCGGAGGGCATGAGCAGTTCTTC.

This clonotype was seen more than once but under ten times. V gene TRBV15 combines with J gene TRBJ1-2; 9 bases map to TRBD1. Germline-derived CDR1 and CDR2 are LNHNV and YYDKDF (reference sequence). Losses at the gene ends were 3 bases for V and 5 bases for J; bases not matched to a gene: 7. The CDR3 spans 15 residues. Here the CDR3 DNA reads TGTGCCACCAGCAGGGAACAGGGGGCCGGGTATGGCTACACCTTC. Residues: CATSREQGAGYGYTF.